This is a list of T cell receptor beta chains from one sample in a study of CD8 T cells in ankylosing spondylitis. TCRdb reprocessed the 5' RACE reads via MiXCR and lists one record per CDR3 protein. The sample lists about 220,000 distinct CDR3 sequences; approximately 7.3% were seen once. The material sequenced was blood, either unsorted or a sorted T cell fraction (not recorded which). These receptors all come from a male donor with ankylosing spondylitis. The CDR3 runs from the conserved cysteine through the conserved F or W. Each record gives: D gene, V gene, J gene, clone size, CDR3 protein, CDR3 DNA. A D gene is named only where the DNA matches it firmly. Expanded clones are given a class, and other clones once, few, many or no size at all.

NA,TRBV7-9,TRBJ2-5,NA,CASSLDRPQETQYF,TGTGCCAGCAGCTTAGACAGGCCCCAAGAGACCCAGTACTTC
NA,TRBV7-2,TRBJ2-7,many,CASSLGLGKYEQYF,TGTGCCAGCAGCTTAGGCCTGGGGAAATACGAGCAGTACTTC
NA,TRBV12-3/TRBV12-4,TRBJ1-3,many,CASSSPGRHDSGNTIYF,TGTGCCAGCAGTTCCCCGGGACGGCATGACTCTGGAAACACCATATATTTT
NA,TRBV9,TRBJ1-1,many,CASSASGGSEAFF,TGTGCCAGCAGCGCCTCAGGAGGGTCTGAAGCTTTCTTT
NA,TRBV11-3,TRBJ1-5,many,CASSLGFAADVQPQHF,TGTGCCAGCAGCTTAGGGTTCGCCGCCGATGTTCAGCCCCAGCATTTT
NA,TRBV6-5,TRBJ2-5,NA,CASSYGLETQETQYF,TGTGCCAGCAGTTACGGGTTAGAGACCCAAGAGACCCAGTACTTC
NA,TRBV10-2,TRBJ2-6,few,CASSKGPGANVLTF,TGCGCCAGCAGTAAAGGTCCTGGGGCCAACGTCCTGACTTTC
NA,TRBV9,TRBJ2-5,many,CASSANQETQYF,TGTGCCAGCAGCGCGAACCAAGAGACCCAGTACTTC
TRBD1,TRBV27,TRBJ1-1,many,CASSLTGTTEAFF,TGTGCCAGCAGCTTGACAGGGACCACTGAAGCTTTCTTT
NA,TRBV20-1,TRBJ2-2,many,CSARVPTRFTGELFF,TGCAGTGCTAGAGTTCCTACAAGGTTCACCGGGGAGCTGTTTTTT
NA,TRBV4-3,TRBJ1-4,many,CASSPEHREEKLFF,TGCGCCAGCAGCCCCGAGCATAGGGAAGAAAAACTGTTTTTT
TRBD2,TRBV20-1,TRBJ2-4,many,CSARGLAGELAKNIQYF,TGCAGTGCTAGGGGCCTAGCGGGAGAGCTAGCCAAAAACATTCAGTACTTC
TRBD2,TRBV7-6,TRBJ2-2,few,CASVPGLAGVGNTGELFF,TGTGCCAGCGTCCCGGGACTAGCGGGAGTGGGGAACACCGGGGAGCTGTTTTTT
NA,TRBV5-8,TRBJ2-1,many,CASSLGSNNEQFF,TGTGCCAGCAGCTTGGGTTCGAACAATGAGCAGTTCTTC
NA,TRBV11-2,TRBJ2-3,many,CASSNERGDTQYF,TGTGCCAGCAGCAATGAAAGGGGAGATACGCAGTATTTT
NA,TRBV6-1,TRBJ2-1,NA,CASSEAEYNEQFF,TGTGCCAGCAGTGAAGCGGAGTACAATGAGCAGTTCTTC
NA,TRBV27,TRBJ2-1,NA,CASSFGSEQFF,TGTGCCAGCAGTTTTGGCAGTGAGCAGTTCTTC
NA,TRBV7-2,TRBJ1-1,NA,CASSLGGKHTEAFF,TGTGCCAGCAGCTTAGGAGGAAAACACACTGAAGCTTTCTTT
TRBD1,TRBV27,TRBJ1-5,many,CASSFGQGGNQPQHF,TGTGCCAGCAGTTTTGGGCAGGGGGGCAATCAGCCCCAGCATTTT
TRBD2,TRBV27,TRBJ2-1,many,CASVLAGEGYNEQFF,TGTGCCAGCGTTTTAGCGGGAGAAGGTTACAATGAGCAGTTCTTC
TRBD1,TRBV7-9,TRBJ1-4,NA,CASSAPGQGHEKLFF,TGTGCCAGCAGCGCGCCGGGACAGGGGCATGAAAAACTGTTTTTT
NA,TRBV20-1,TRBJ1-2,many,CSARWGGADYGYTF,TGCAGTGCTAGATGGGGGGGCGCCGACTATGGCTACACCTTC
TRBD1,TRBV10-3,TRBJ1-1,NA,CATQTGQGFTEAFF,TGTGCCACCCAGACAGGGCAAGGTTTCACTGAAGCTTTCTTT
TRBD1,TRBV28,TRBJ1-1,many,CASSLGETGSDTEAFF,TGTGCCAGCAGTTTAGGAGAGACAGGGTCGGACACTGAAGCTTTCTTT